This T cell receptor beta chain was retrieved from a study of blood T cell repertoires in COVID-19. Study-wide context: Samples of COVID-19 (acute and convalescent) were obtained from the United States, Italy and Spain. T cells, B-cell-depleted T cells, or PBMCs provided the cDNA or gDNA that served as material.

Libraries were prepared by immunoSEQ multiplex PCR; TCRdb keeps only in-frame clonotypes and omits some of them. The sample holds about 73,000 clones, approximately 80% seen once. This CDR3 has 13 residues. Germline V gene lookup returns CDR1 LGHNA and CDR2 YSLEER. Trimming removed 1 base at V and 4 bases at J, with 5 bases between. This clone was observed a few times. The chain employs TRBV4-3 and TRBJ1-3; D remains unclear. Material for sequencing was peripheral blood. The origin of this receptor is a man older than 75 with active or convalescent COVID-19. This CDR3 is CASSQAAGNTIYF. CDR3 DNA: TGCGCCAGCAGCCAAGCAGCGGGAAACACCATATATTTT.